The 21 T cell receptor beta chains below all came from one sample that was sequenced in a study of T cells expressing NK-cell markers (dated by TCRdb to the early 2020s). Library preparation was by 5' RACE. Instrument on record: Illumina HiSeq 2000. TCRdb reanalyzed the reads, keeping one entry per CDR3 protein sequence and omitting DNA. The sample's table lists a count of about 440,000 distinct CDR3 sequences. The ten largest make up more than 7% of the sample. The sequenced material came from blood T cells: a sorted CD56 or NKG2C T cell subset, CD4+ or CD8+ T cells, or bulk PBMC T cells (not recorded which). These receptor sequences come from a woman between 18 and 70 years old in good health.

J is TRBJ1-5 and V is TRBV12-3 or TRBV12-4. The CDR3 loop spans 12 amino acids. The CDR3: CASSLLDQPQHF.

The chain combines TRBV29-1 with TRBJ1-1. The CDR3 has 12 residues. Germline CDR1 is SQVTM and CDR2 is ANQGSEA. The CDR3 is CSVWEEGTEAFF.

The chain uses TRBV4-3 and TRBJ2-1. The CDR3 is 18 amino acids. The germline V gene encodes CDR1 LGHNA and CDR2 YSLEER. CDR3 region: CASSPKLGEVRKNNEQFF.

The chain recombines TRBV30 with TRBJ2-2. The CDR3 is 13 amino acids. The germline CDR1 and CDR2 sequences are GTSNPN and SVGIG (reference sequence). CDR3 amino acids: CAWKTWVVGELFF.

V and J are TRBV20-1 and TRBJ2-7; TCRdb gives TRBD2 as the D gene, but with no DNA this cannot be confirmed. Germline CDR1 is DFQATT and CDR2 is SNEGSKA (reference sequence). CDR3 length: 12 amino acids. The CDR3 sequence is CSASRVGNEQYF.

CDR3 loop: CSVESRLGTDTQYF. The chain has TRBV29-1 and TRBJ2-3. The CDR3 extends over 14 amino acids. Germline CDR1 is SQVTM and CDR2 is ANQGSEA.

CDR3 loop: CASSKAPNYGYTF. The chain is built from TRBV7-8 and TRBJ1-2. Germline V gives CDR1 SGHVS, CDR2 FQNEAQ. The CDR3 has 13 residues.

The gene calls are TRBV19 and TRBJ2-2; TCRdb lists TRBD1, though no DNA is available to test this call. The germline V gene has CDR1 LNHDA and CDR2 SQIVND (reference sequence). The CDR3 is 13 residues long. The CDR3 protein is CATLGQNTGELFF. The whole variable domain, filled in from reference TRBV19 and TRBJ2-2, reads DGGITQSPKYLFRKEGQNVTLSCEQNLNHDAMYWYRQDPGQGLRLIYYSQIVNDFQKGDIAEGYSVSREKKESFPLTVTSAQKNPTAFYLCATLGQNTGELFFGEGSRLTVL.

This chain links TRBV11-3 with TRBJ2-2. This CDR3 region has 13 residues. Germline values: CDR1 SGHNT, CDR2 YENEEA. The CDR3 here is CASSFDGTGELFF.

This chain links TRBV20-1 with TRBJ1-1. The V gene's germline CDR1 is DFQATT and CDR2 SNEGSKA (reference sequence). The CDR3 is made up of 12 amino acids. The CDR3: CSANFYSSEAFF.

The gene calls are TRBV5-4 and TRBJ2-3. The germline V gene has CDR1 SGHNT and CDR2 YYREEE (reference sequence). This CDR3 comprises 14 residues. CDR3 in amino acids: CASSSVAVGDTQYF.

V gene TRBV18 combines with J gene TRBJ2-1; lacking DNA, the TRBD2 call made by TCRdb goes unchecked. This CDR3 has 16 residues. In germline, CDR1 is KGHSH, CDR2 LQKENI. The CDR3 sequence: CASSPRGGASLNEQFF.

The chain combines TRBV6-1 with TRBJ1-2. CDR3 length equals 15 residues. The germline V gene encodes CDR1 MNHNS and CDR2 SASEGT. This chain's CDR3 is CASSQRADLMYGYTF.

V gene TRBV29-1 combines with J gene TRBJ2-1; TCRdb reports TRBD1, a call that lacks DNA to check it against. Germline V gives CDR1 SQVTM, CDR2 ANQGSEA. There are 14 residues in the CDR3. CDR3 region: CSVEARAYYNEQFF.

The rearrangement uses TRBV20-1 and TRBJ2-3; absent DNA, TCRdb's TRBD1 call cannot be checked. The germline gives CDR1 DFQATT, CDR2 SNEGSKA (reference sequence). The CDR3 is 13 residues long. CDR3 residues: CSAPPDGTDTQYF.

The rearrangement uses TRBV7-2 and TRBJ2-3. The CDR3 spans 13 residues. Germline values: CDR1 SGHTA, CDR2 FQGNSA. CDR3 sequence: CASSLQRLDTQYF.

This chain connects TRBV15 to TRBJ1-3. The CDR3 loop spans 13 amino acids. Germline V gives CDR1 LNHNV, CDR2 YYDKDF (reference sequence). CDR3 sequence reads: CATSLENGNTIYF.

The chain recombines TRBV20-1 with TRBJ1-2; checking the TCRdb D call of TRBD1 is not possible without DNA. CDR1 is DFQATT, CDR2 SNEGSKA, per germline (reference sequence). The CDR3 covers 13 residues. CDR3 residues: CSAPGGPNYGYTF.

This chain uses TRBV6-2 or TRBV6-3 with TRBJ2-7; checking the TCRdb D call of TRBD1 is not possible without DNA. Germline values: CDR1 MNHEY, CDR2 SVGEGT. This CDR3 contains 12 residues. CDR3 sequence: CAGGLSPYEQYF.

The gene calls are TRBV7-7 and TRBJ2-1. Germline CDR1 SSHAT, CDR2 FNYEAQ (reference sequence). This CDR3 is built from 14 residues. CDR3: CASSLGVTPNEQFF.

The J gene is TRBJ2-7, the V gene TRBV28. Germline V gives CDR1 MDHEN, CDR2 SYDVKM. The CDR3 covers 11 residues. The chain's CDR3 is CASSLIGTVTF.